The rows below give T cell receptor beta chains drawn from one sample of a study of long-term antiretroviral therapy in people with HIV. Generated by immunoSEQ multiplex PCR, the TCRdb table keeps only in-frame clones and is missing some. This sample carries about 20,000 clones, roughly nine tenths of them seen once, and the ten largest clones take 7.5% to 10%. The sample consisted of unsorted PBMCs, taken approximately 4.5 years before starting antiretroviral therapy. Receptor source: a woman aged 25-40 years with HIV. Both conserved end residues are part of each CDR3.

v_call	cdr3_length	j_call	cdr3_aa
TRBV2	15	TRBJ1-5	CASSEGRQNNQPQHF
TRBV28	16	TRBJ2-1	CASSLFGLALGNEQFF
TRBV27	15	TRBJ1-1	CASSLVGLGNTEAFF
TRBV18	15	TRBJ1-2	CASSPIAGFNYGYTF
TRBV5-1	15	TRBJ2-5	CASSVLRDNQETQYF
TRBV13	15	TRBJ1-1	CASSSTRGARGEAFF
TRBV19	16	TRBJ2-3	CASTWTSGGGTDTQYF
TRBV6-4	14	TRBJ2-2	CASSVDGNTGELFF
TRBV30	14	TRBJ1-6	CAWAGSGTNSPLHF
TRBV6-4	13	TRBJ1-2	CASSEDRVSGYTF
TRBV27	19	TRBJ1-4	CASSPETGRAGATNEKLFF
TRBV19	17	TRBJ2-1	CASSSPGLASSYNEQFF
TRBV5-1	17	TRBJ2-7	CASSESPIGTGYNEQYF
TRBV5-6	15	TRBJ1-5	CASSLRGASNQPQHF
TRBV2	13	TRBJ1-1	CASSATRGTEAFF
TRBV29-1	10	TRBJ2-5	CSVGSETQYF
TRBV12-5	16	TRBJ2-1	CASGLVPGANDNEQFF
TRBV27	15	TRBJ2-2	CASRTGLGNTGELFF
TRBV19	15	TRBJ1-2	CASSSVAGTRRSYTF
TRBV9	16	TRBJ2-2	CASSVLVIASAGELFF
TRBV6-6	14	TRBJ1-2	CASSYSEQNYGYTF
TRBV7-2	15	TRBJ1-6	CASSLGNGGNSPLHF
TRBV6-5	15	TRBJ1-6	CASRPGISYNSPLHF